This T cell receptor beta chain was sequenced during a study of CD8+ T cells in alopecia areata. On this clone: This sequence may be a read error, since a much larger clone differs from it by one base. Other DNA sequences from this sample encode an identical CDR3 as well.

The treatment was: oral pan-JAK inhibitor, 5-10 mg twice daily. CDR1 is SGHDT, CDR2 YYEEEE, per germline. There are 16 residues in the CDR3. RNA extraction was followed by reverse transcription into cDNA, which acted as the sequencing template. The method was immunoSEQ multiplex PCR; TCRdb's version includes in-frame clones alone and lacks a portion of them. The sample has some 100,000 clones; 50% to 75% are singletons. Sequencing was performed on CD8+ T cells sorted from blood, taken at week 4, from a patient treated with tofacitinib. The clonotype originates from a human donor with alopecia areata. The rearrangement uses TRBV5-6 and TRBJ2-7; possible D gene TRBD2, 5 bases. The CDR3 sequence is CASSHSFGEASYEQYF. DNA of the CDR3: TGCGCCAGCAGCCATTCGTTCGGGGAAGCGTCCTACGAGCAGTACTTC.